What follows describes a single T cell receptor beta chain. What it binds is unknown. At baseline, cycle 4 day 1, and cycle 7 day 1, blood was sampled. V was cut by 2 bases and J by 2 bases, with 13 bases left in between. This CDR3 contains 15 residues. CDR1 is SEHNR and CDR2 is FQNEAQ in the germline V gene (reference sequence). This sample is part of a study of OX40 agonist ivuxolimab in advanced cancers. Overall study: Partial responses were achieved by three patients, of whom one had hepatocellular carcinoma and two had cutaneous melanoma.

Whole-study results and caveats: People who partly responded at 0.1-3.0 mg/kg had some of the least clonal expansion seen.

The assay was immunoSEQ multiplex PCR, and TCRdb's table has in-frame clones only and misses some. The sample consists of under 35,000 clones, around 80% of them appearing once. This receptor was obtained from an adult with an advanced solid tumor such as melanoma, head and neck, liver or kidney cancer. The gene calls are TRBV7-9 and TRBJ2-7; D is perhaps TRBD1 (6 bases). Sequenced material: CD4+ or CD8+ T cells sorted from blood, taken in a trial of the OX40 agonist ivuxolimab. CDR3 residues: CASSLNPDRAYEQYF. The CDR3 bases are TGTGCCAGCAGCTTAAATCCGGACAGAGCCTACGAGCAGTACTTC.